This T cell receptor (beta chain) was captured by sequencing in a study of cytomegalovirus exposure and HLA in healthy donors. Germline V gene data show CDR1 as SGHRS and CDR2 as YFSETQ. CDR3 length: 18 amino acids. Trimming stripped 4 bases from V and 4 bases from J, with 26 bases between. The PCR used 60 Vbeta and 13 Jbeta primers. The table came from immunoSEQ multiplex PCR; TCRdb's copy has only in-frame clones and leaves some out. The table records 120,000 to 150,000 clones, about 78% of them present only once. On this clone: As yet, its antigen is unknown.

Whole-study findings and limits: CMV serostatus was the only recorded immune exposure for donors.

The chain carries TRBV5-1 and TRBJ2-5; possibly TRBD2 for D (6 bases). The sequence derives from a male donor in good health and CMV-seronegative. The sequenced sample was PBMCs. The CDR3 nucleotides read TGCGCCAGCAGCGCCGATCGATCCGGGACTGCCCTCCCAGAGACCCAGTACTTC. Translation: CASSADRSGTALPETQYF. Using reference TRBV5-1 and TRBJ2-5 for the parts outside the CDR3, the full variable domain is KAGVTQTPRYLIKTRGQQVTLSCSPISGHRSVSWYQQTPGQGLQFLFEYFSETQRNKGNFPGRFSGRQFSNSRSEMNVSTLELGDSALYLCASSADRSGTALPETQYFGPGTRLLVL.